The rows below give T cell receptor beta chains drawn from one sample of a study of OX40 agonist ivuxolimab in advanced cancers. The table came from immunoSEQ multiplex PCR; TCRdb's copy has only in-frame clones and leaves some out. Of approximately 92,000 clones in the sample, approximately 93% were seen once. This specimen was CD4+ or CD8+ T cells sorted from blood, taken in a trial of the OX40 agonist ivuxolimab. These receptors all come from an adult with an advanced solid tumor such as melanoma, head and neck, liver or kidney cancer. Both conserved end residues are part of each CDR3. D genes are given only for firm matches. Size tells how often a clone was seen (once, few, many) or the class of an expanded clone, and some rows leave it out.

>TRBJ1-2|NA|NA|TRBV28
TGTGCCAGCAGCGAGCAAGGAGTTGGCTACACCTTC
CASSEQGVGYTF
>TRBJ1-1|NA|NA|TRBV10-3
TGTGCCATCAGTGAGTCCCCACCGACCTTAAACACTGAAGCTTTCTTT
CAISESPPTLNTEAFF
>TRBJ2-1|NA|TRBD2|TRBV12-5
TGTGCTAGTGGTTTGGCTAGCGGGAATTGGGTAGGCGAGCAGTTCTTC
CASGLASGNWVGEQFF
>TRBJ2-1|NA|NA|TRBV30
TGTGCCTGGAGCAAGAGCCTCTCCTACAATGAGCAGTTCTTC
CAWSKSLSYNEQFF
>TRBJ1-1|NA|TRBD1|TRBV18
TGTGCCAGCTCATCGGTACAGGGGGCCCAGAGGGGCACTGAAGCTTTCTTT
CASSSVQGAQRGTEAFF
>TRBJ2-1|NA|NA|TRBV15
TGTGCCACCAGCAGAGGCGGCAGGGGATGGAGCAATGAGCAGTTCTTC
CATSRGGRGWSNEQFF
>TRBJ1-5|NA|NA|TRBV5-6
TGTGCCAGCAGCTTCCCGAATCAGCCCCAGCATTTT
CASSFPNQPQHF
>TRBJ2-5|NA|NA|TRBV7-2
TGTGCCAGCAGCCGAGGAGGAGGGGAGACCCAGTACTTC
CASSRGGGETQYF
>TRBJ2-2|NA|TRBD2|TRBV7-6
TGTGCCAGCAGCCCCCGGACTAGCGGGAACACCGGGGAGCTGTTTTTT
CASSPRTSGNTGELFF
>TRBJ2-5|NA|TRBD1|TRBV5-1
TGCGCCAGCAGCCGGGACAGTGAGACCCAGTACTTC
CASSRDSETQYF
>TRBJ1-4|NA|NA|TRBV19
TGTGCCAGTAGTATGCAGGCAGGTGGTGAAAAACTGTTTTTT
CASSMQAGGEKLFF
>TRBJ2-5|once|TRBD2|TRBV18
TGTGCCAGCTCACCGCTGGTAGCGGGAACAGAGACCCAGTACTTC
CASSPLVAGTETQYF
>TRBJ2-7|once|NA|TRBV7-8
TGTGCCAGCAGCCCACGACAGGCGCTATACGAGCAGTACTTC
CASSPRQALYEQYF
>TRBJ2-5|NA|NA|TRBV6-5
TGTGCCAGCAGTCCGCGGGCGGGCAGAACAGAGACCCAGTACTTC
CASSPRAGRTETQYF
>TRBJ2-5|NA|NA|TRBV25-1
TGTGCCAGCAGTGAATATCAGGGGTTGGCCCAAGAGACCCAGTACTTC
CASSEYQGLAQETQYF
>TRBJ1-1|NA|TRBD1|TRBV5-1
TGCGCCAGCAGCTTGTCGGGGACAGGGAGGAACACTGAAGCTTTCTTT
CASSLSGTGRNTEAFF
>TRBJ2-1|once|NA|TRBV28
TGTGCCAGCAGTTTATATGAGCAGTTCTTC
CASSLYEQFF
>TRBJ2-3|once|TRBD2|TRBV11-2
TGTGCCAGCAGGCCTCTAGCGGGGGGGCAAAATACGCAGTATTTT
CASRPLAGGQNTQYF
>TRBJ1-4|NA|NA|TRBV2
TGTGCCAGCAGTCGTCAGGCGGCAACTAATGAAAAACTGTTTTTT
CASSRQAATNEKLFF
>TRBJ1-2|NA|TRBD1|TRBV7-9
TGTGCCAGCAGCCTCGGTCAGGGGGTGGACTATGGCTACACCTTC
CASSLGQGVDYGYTF
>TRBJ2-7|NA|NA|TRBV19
TGTGCCAGTAGTCCCGGGACGGGGAGCTCCTACGAGCAGTACTTC
CASSPGTGSSYEQYF
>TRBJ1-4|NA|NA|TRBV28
TGTGCCAGCAGTTTCCTCAATGAAAAACTGTTTTTT
CASSFLNEKLFF
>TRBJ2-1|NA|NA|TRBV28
TGTGCCAGCAGTTTTCCCGTTGTGGGGCCCGATCCCAATGAGCAGTTCTTC
CASSFPVVGPDPNEQFF
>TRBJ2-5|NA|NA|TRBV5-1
TGCGCCAGCAGTAGCACGGGACGCCGGGAGACCCAGTACTTC
CASSSTGRRETQYF
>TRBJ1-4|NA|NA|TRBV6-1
TGTGCCAGCAGTGAACAGGGACGGGAAAAACTGTTTTTT
CASSEQGREKLFF
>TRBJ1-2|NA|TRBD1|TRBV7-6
TGTGCCAGCAGCCCCACCCCCCCGGACAGGGGGGATAGGGGCTACACCTTC
CASSPTPPDRGDRGYTF
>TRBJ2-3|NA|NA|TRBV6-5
TGTGCCAGCAGTTACAGGGGCGATAGGCCGTCAGATACGCAGTATTTT
CASSYRGDRPSDTQYF
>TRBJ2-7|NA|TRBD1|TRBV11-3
TGTGCCAGCAGCCCAGGACAGGGGAGATCCTACGAGCAGTACTTC
CASSPGQGRSYEQYF
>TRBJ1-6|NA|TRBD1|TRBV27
TGTGCCAGCAGTCGGGTCTTCAGGGGGCTAAATTCACCCCTCCACTTT
CASSRVFRGLNSPLHF
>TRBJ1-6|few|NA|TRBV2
TGTGCCAGCGTCATAGGTGACTCAAGGTTCTCACCCCTCCACTTT
CASVIGDSRFSPLHF
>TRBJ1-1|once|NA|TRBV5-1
TGCGCCAGCAGCTTGGAGGGACTCTCCCCAACTGAAGCTTTCTTT
CASSLEGLSPTEAFF
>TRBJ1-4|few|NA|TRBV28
TGTGCCAGCAGTTTTTTCGGGGGTTCGAATAATGAAAAACTGTTTTTT
CASSFFGGSNNEKLFF
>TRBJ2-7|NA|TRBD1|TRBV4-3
TGCGCCAGCAGCCAAGTTCCGGGACAGGGGTCCCACGAGCAGTACTTC
CASSQVPGQGSHEQYF
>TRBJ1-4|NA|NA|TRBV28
TGTGCCAGCAGCCCTCAGGGGTTGCAGGAAAAACTGTTTTTT
CASSPQGLQEKLFF
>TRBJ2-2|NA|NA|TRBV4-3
TGCGCCAGCAGCCAAGAAGGGATCACCGGGGAGCTGTTTTTT
CASSQEGITGELFF
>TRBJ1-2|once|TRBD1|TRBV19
TGTGCCACTGTGGACAGGGACAAGTATGGCTACACCTTC
CATVDRDKYGYTF
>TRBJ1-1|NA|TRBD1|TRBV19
TGTGCCAGTAGTCCCGGGACAGGGGGCAGATTAAACACTGAAGCTTTCTTT
CASSPGTGGRLNTEAFF
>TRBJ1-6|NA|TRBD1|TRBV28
TGTGCCAGCAGGGGGGACAGCAATTCACCCCTCCACTTT
CASRGDSNSPLHF
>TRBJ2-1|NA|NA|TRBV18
TGTGCCAGCTCACCACAGGGCAATGAGCAGTTCTTC
CASSPQGNEQFF
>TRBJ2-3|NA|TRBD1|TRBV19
TGTGCCAGTAGTATCCGACAGGGCCACGGAGATACGCAGTATTTT
CASSIRQGHGDTQYF
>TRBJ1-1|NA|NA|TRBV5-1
TGCGCCAGCAGCTTGGAACGGTCTAGCACTGAAGCTTTCTTT
CASSLERSSTEAFF
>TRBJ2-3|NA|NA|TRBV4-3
TGCGCCAGCAGCCAAGGTCGGCAGCGCACAGATACGCAGTATTTT
CASSQGRQRTDTQYF
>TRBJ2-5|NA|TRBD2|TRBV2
TGTGCCAGCAGAGAGCTGGGACTAGCGCTTGAGACCCAGTACTTC
CASRELGLALETQYF
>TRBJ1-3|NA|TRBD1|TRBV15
TGTGCCACCGGAACAGGGGATGGAAACACCATATATTTT
CATGTGDGNTIYF
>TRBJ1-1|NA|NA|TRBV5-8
TGTGCCAGCAGCTCCGAGTTGAACACTGAAGCTTTCTTT
CASSSELNTEAFF
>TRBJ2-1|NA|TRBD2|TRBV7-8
TGTGCCAGCACCCGTCGCGGGAGCGGACCTAGGCAGTTCTTC
CASTRRGSGPRQFF
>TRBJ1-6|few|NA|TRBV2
TGTGCCAGCAGTGGCGCTAATTCACCCCTCCACTTT
CASSGANSPLHF
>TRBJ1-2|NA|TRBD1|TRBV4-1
TGCGCCAGCAGCCAGGGACCTGACAGGGTCCTCTTTGGCTACACCTTC
CASSQGPDRVLFGYTF
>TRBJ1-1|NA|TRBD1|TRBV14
TGTGCCAGCAGCCAGCCCGACAGGGTATCGGGCACTGAAGCTTTCTTT
CASSQPDRVSGTEAFF